This T cell receptor (beta chain) was identified in a study of blood T cell repertoires in COVID-19. Turning to the study itself: Italy, Spain and the United States were the sources of the convalescent and acute COVID-19 samples. T cells, B-cell-depleted T cells, or PBMCs supplied cDNA or gDNA.

This CDR3 is 18 amino acids long. Per the germline V gene, CDR1 is LGHNA and CDR2 is YSLEER. V was trimmed by 0 bases and J by 0 bases, leaving 18 bases between them. The authors' processing: Amplified reference gene primers provided the basis for estimating nucleated cell counts. Some clones are missing from TCRdb's copy, which holds only in-frame ones; the method was immunoSEQ multiplex PCR. Clone size and V and J calls were adopted from that table, with D and trimming inferred from the DNA. The sample carries roughly 70,000 clones, 80% to 90% recorded once. This clone was detected only once. This sequence was found in a woman of 80 years or more with active COVID-19. This chain uses TRBV4-3 with TRBJ2-7; tentatively, D is TRBD2 (6 bases). Input material: peripheral blood. The CDR3 loop reads CASSQDWGGTGPSYEQYF. The CDR3 nucleotides are TGCGCCAGCAGCCAAGATTGGGGCGGGACCGGCCCCTCCTACGAGCAGTACTTC.